This T cell receptor (beta chain) derives from a study of OX40 agonist ivuxolimab in advanced cancers. Study-level points and caveats: With doses of 0.1 to 3.0 mg/kg, CD4+ and CD8+ blood T cells had undergone clonal expansion by week 6. Partly responding patients at 0.1-3.0 mg/kg showed some of the smallest clonal expansion. Among the nonresponders, some also had low normalized T-cell clonal expansion.

The data were produced by immunoSEQ multiplex PCR, yet TCRdb's version contains in-frame clones alone and is incomplete. This sample has tens of thousands of clones, with 60% to 80% found just once. As regards this clone: The antigen remains unidentified.

Trimming shortened V by 1 base and J by 9 bases, and 13 bases separated the two germline ends. Germline lookup yields CDR1 SEHNR and CDR2 FQNEAQ (reference sequence). The CDR3 loop spans 13 amino acids. This receptor was identified in an adult with an advanced solid tumor such as melanoma, head and neck, liver or kidney cancer. The chain combines TRBV7-9 with TRBJ2-7; no reliable D call. Here the sequenced sample was CD4+ or CD8+ T cells sorted from blood, taken in a trial of the OX40 agonist ivuxolimab. The CDR3 region has the DNA TGTGCCAGCAGCTTAGAAGAGGTCCAGTCGCAGTACTTC. It is translated as CASSLEEVQSQYF.